This T cell receptor beta chain was captured in a study of blood T cell repertoires in COVID-19. The CDR3 spans 13 residues. CDR1 is SEHNR and CDR2 is FQNEAQ in the germline V gene (reference sequence). V lost 5 bases and J lost 0, with 8 bases in between. Generated by immunoSEQ multiplex PCR, the TCRdb table keeps only in-frame clones and is missing some. This table holds tens of thousands of clones, around 82% found once. This clonotype was sampled from a human donor in a cohort sampled during active COVID-19. The specimen was peripheral blood. The chain joins TRBV7-9 to TRBJ2-7; D remains unclear. CDR3 DNA sequence: TGTGCCAGCAGCCCGTTGAGCTCCTACGAGCAGTACTTC. Amino acids: CASSPLSSYEQYF.